Each of the 21 T cell receptor beta chains below was sequenced from the same sample in a study of OX40 agonist ivuxolimab in advanced cancers. TCRdb keeps only in-frame clones here, not all; method: immunoSEQ multiplex PCR. The sample carries tens of thousands of clones, about 94% recorded once. The material sequenced was CD4+ or CD8+ T cells sorted from blood, taken in a trial of the OX40 agonist ivuxolimab. All receptors come from an adult with an advanced solid tumor such as melanoma, head and neck, liver or kidney cancer.

The chain combines TRBV30 with TRBJ2-2; D ambiguous. This CDR3 region has 14 residues. Trimming removed 4 bases from V and 0 bases from J, with 9 bases in between. The germline V gene encodes CDR1 GTSNPN and CDR2 SVGIG (reference sequence). The DNA for the CDR3 is TGTGCCTGGATGGCTTTCGCGAACACCGGGGAGCTGTTTTTT. Translating it yields CAWMAFANTGELFF. Together with reference TRBV30 and TRBJ2-2, the CDR3 gives the full variable domain: SQTIHQWPATLVQPVGSPLSLECTVEGTSNPNLYWYRQAAGRGLQLLFYSVGIGQISSEVPQNLSASRPQDRQFILSSKKLLLSDSGFYLCAWMAFANTGELFFGEGSRLTVL.

This clone was recorded once. The chain couples TRBV5-6 to TRBJ1-1; no definite D call. In germline, CDR1 is SGHDT, CDR2 YYEEEE. V lost 1 base and J 4 bases, leaving 11 bases between the germline ends. The CDR3 covers 14 residues. The CDR3 bases are TGTGCCAGCAGCTTGTCGCCCTGGGGCACTGAAGCTTTCTTT. Translating it yields CASSLSPWGTEAFF.

The V call is TRBV30, the J call TRBJ1-2, with D tentatively TRBD1 (6 bases). This CDR3 contains 14 residues. V was pared by 0 bases and J by 6 bases, with 14 bases between. CDR1 and CDR2 from the germline V gene are GTSNPN and SVGIG (reference sequence). The CDR3: CAWSVGGGPDGYTF. In nucleotides, the CDR3 is TGTGCCTGGAGTGTAGGAGGGGGTCCGGATGGCTACACCTTC.

V is TRBV28 and J is TRBJ2-2; D may match TRBD1 or TRBD2 (6 bases each). This CDR3 is built from 15 residues. V lost 7 bases to trimming and J lost 3 bases, with 15 bases between them. The V gene's germline CDR1 is MDHEN and CDR2 SYDVKM. The CDR3: CASKVRGAYTGELFF. In DNA, the CDR3 is TGTGCCAGCAAAGTGAGGGGGGCCTACACCGGGGAGCTGTTTTTT.

The chain employs TRBV11-3 and TRBJ2-7, with 8 bases lining up with TRBD1. The CDR3 loop spans 12 amino acids. The V segment lost 5 bases and the J segment 7 bases; nucleotides outside the gene matches: 4. Germline loops: CDR1 SGHNT, CDR2 YENEEA. In nucleotides, the CDR3 is TGTGCCAGCAGCCAACAGGGGGGAGAGCAGTACTTC. This codes for CASSQQGGEQYF.

V is TRBV27 and J is TRBJ1-1; TRBD1 aligns across 7 bases. Germline CDR1 MNHEY, CDR2 SMNVEV (reference sequence). The CDR3 sequence is 15 residues long. With V trimmed by 2 bases and J by 6 bases, 9 bases remained unmatched. Here the CDR3 reads CASSLHNTGESEAFF. The CDR3 coding sequence is TGTGCCAGCAGTTTACATAATACAGGGGAGTCTGAAGCTTTCTTT.

The gene calls are TRBV28 and TRBJ2-7; D remains unclear. CDR3 length: 11 amino acids. Trimming removed 3 bases at V and 6 bases at J, with 6 bases between. Per the germline V gene, CDR1 is MDHEN and CDR2 is SYDVKM. The CDR3 loop reads CASSLEGEQYF. The CDR3 DNA is TGTGCCAGCAGTTTGGAAGGCGAGCAGTACTTC.

This clone was seen just once. The chain combines TRBV13 with TRBJ2-1; a possible D gene is TRBD2 (6 bases). In germline, CDR1 is PRHDT, CDR2 FYEKMQ (reference sequence). This CDR3 has 14 amino acids. The V and J ends lost 2 bases and 6 bases respectively, with 11 bases between them. In DNA form, the CDR3 reads TGTGCCAGCAGCTTATCTGACGGGAGCAATGAGCAGTTCTTC. Amino acid sequence: CASSLSDGSNEQFF.

J is TRBJ2-7 and V is TRBV28; TRBD1 aligns across 8 bases. The trim removed 6 bases at V and 3 bases at J, leaving 7 bases unmatched. Germline V gene sequence: CDR1 MDHEN, CDR2 SYDVKM. This CDR3 contains 14 residues. As DNA, the CDR3 is TGTGCCAGCAGCTTGCCGGGACAGGTCTACGAGCAGTACTTC. It yields the protein CASSLPGQVYEQYF.

The rearrangement uses TRBV7-3 and TRBJ2-5, with a tentative D call TRBD2 (7 bases). From germline, CDR1 is SGHTA and CDR2 FQGTGA. The CDR3 length is 15 residues. V was trimmed by 2 bases and J by 5 bases, leaving 15 bases between them. This chain's CDR3 is CASSLVGGAVETQYF. The CDR3, as DNA: TGTGCCAGCAGCTTAGTAGGGGGGGCCGTTGAGACCCAGTACTTC.

This chain joins TRBV4-1 and TRBJ2-1; no definite D call. Trimming took 0 bases from V and 5 from J, leaving 17 bases between them. Germline-derived CDR1 and CDR2 are MGHRA and YSYEKL. The CDR3 spans 17 residues. In DNA, the CDR3 is TGCGCCAGCAGCCAAGAACCCGGGCCCCCGGTCGACAATGAGCAGTTCTTC. This sequence encodes CASSQEPGPPVDNEQFF.

The chain is built from TRBV28 and TRBJ2-7, with D perhaps matching TRBD1 (7 bases). The germline V gene has CDR1 MDHEN and CDR2 SYDVKM. The V end lost 3 bases, the J end lost 0 bases, and 12 bases lay between the germline ends. This CDR3 contains 15 residues. CDR3 in DNA: TGTGCCAGCAGTTTCAGGGGGGCGGCCTCCTACGAGCAGTACTTC. This sequence encodes CASSFRGAASYEQYF.

The chain couples TRBV4-3 to TRBJ1-1; D perhaps matches TRBD1 (6 bases). CDR1 is LGHNA and CDR2 is YSLEER in the germline V gene. This CDR3 has 15 amino acids. Trimming took off 1 base at V and 1 base at J, with 10 bases between the two ends. The CDR3 here is CASSQGTGKNTEAFF. The DNA of the CDR3 is TGCGCCAGCAGCCAAGGTACAGGGAAGAACACTGAAGCTTTCTTT.

The chain recombines TRBV28 with TRBJ2-7; no clear D. V gave up 3 bases and J gave up 6 bases, with 12 bases separating them. The germline V gene encodes CDR1 MDHEN and CDR2 SYDVKM. The CDR3 spans 13 residues. The CDR3 region has the DNA TGTGCCAGCAGTTTTTTCCCCGGTGGCGAGCAGTACTTC. It is translated as CASSFFPGGEQYF.

The chain couples TRBV6-1 to TRBJ2-3; 8 positions match TRBD2. This CDR3 comprises 15 residues. Losses at the gene ends were 3 bases for V and 5 bases for J; bases not matched to a gene: 7. CDR1 is MNHNS, CDR2 SASEGT, per germline. As DNA, the CDR3 is TGTGCCAGCAGTGAGCTCGGGGGGGCCAAAGATACGCAGTATTTT. As protein: CASSELGGAKDTQYF.

Only one count was recorded for this clone. The chain joins TRBV27 to TRBJ2-7, with TRBD1 matching over 10 bases. Trimming at V came to 6 bases and at J to 3 bases, leaving 5 bases not matched to a gene. The CDR3 runs to 14 residues. CDR1 is MNHEY and CDR2 is SMNVEV in the germline V gene (reference sequence). Here the CDR3 DNA reads TGTGCCAGCAGAGCCGGGACAGGGGTCTACGAGCAGTACTTC. The encoded protein is CASRAGTGVYEQYF.

V gene TRBV27 combines with J gene TRBJ1-1, with a tentative D call TRBD1 (5 bases). Trimming cost V 3 bases and J 3 bases, with 11 bases left between them. CDR3 length equals 14 residues. Germline lookup yields CDR1 MNHEY and CDR2 SMNVEV (reference sequence). The CDR3 sequence is CASSFTGTYTEAFF. CDR3 DNA sequence: TGTGCCAGCAGTTTCACAGGAACGTACACTGAAGCTTTCTTT.

The CDR3 spells CASSIDYGTGGYNEQFF. The CDR3 DNA reads as TGTGCCAGTAGTATAGACTACGGGACAGGGGGCTACAATGAGCAGTTCTTC. The chain employs TRBV19 and TRBJ2-1, with 11 bases that match TRBD1. The germline V gene has CDR1 LNHDA and CDR2 SQIVND (reference sequence). CDR3 length: 17 residues. V lost 0 bases, J lost 3 bases, and 4 bases stayed unmatched.

This clone was seen a handful of times. V and J are TRBV19 and TRBJ1-2; D ambiguous. V lost 4 bases and J lost 4, with 4 bases in between. The CDR3 spans 11 residues. The germline CDR1 and CDR2 sequences are LNHDA and SQIVND (reference sequence). The CDR3 reads CASSTAYGYTF. The CDR3 nucleotides read TGTGCCAGTAGTACGGCCTATGGCTACACCTTC. The complete variable domain, with remaining parts taken from reference TRBV19 and TRBJ1-2, reads DGGITQSPKYLFRKEGQNVTLSCEQNLNHDAMYWYRQDPGQGLRLIYYSQIVNDFQKGDIAEGYSVSREKKESFPLTVTSAQKNPTAFYLCASSTAYGYTFGSGTRLTVV.

This rearrangement joins TRBV9 to TRBJ1-1; possible D gene TRBD1, 6 bases. Germline V gene data show CDR1 as SGDLS and CDR2 as YYNGEE. The V end was cut by 1 base, the J end by 6 bases, with 13 bases between. This CDR3 is built from 14 residues. CDR3 nucleotide sequence: TGTGCCAGCAGCGTAAGAGGGGAGGGGGCTGAAGCTTTCTTT. Amino acids: CASSVRGEGAEAFF. The whole variable domain, remainder taken from reference TRBV9 and TRBJ1-1, is DSGVTQTPKHLITATGQRVTLRCSPRSGDLSVYWYQQSLDQGLQFLIQYYNGEERAKGNILERFSAQQFPDLHSELNLSSLELGDSALYFCASSVRGEGAEAFFGQGTRLTVV.

This clone showed up just once. The rearrangement uses TRBV7-6 and TRBJ2-2; perhaps TRBD1 as D (6 bases). CDR1 SGHVS and CDR2 FNYEAQ come from the germline V gene. The CDR3 is 13 residues long. Deletions cut 6 bases from V and 6 bases from J, with 11 bases between. The chain's CDR3 is CASRSGVAGELFF. The CDR3 nucleotides are TGTGCCAGCAGGTCAGGGGTGGCCGGGGAGCTGTTTTTT.